These 19 T cell receptor beta chains were all obtained from the same sample, sequenced in a study of early T cells in non-severe SARS-CoV-2 infection. TCRdb ran MiXCR on the 5' RACE reads and lists one entry per CDR3 protein. The sample lists fewer than 120,000 distinct CDR3 sequences, over 9.5% occurring once. Material: whole blood, obtained at baseline. Receptors were obtained from an adult who was a healthcare worker with PCR-confirmed SARS-CoV-2 infection or an uninfected control (not recorded which).

The V call is TRBV20-1, the J call TRBJ2-2; possibly TRBD1 for D (6 bases). The V gene lost 4 bases and the J gene lost 3 bases, with 6 bases spanning the gap. There are 12 residues in the CDR3. Per germline, CDR1 DFQATT and CDR2 SNEGSKA (reference sequence). For the CDR3, the DNA is TGCAGTGCTACAGGGGACACCGGGGAGCTGTTTTTT. Residues: CSATGDTGELFF.

The gene calls are TRBV5-4 and TRBJ2-1, with TRBD2 matching 13 bases. The CDR3 is made up of 17 amino acids. Germline V gene lookup returns CDR1 SGHNT and CDR2 YYREEE (reference sequence). V lost 0 bases and J lost 8; bases outside the gene matches: 8. The CDR3 DNA sequence: TGTGCCAGCAGCTTGGGTATTCCAGGACTAGCGGGGGATGAGCAGTTCTTC. It specifies CASSLGIPGLAGDEQFF.

The chain carries TRBV5-1 and TRBJ1-5, with no clear D. The CDR3 loop spans 14 amino acids. Germline V CDR1 and CDR2: SGHRS, YFSETQ. V lost 0 bases and J lost 5, with 9 bases in between. The CDR3 spells CASSLGPSYQPQHF. For the CDR3, the DNA is TGCGCCAGCAGCTTGGGACCGAGCTATCAGCCCCAGCATTTT.

This chain joins TRBV6-2 or TRBV6-3 and TRBJ1-1; 7 nucleotides match TRBD1. Losses at the gene ends were 5 bases for V and 0 bases for J; bases not matched to a gene: 9. CDR3 length: 16 amino acids. Germline values: CDR1 MNHEY, CDR2 SVGEGT. The CDR3 region is CASSGTGAHMNTEAFF. For the CDR3, the DNA is TGTGCCAGCAGTGGAACAGGGGCCCACATGAACACTGAAGCTTTCTTT.

In its sample, this clonotype was seen a few times. J is TRBJ1-4 and V is TRBV9, with D unclear. Germline CDR1 reads SGDLS; CDR2 reads YYNGEE. The CDR3 consists of 15 residues. V lost 0 bases to trimming and J lost 4 bases, with 10 bases between them. The CDR3 sequence is CASSVAGKNNEKLFF. The DNA for the CDR3 is TGTGCCAGCAGCGTAGCGGGGAAGAATAATGAAAAACTGTTTTTT. Variable domain in full (rest from reference TRBV9 and TRBJ1-4): DSGVTQTPKHLITATGQRVTLRCSPRSGDLSVYWYQQSLDQGLQFLIQYYNGEERAKGNILERFSAQQFPDLHSELNLSSLELGDSALYFCASSVAGKNNEKLFFGSGTQLSVL.

This clonotype was counted ten times or more. The V call is TRBV19, the J call TRBJ2-1; TRBD1 aligns across 9 bases. The V and J ends lost 4 bases and 3 bases, in that order; junction bases with no gene match: 4. Germline V CDR1 and CDR2: LNHDA, SQIVND (reference sequence). The CDR3 consists of 15 residues. The CDR3 bases are TGTGCCAGTAGTACGGGACAGGGTGTCTACAATGAGCAGTTCTTC. Translating it yields CASSTGQGVYNEQFF.

Many counts were recorded for this clonotype. The V gene is TRBV5-1, the J gene TRBJ2-5; 8 nucleotides line up with TRBD1. The CDR3 loop spans 16 amino acids. The J segment lost 2 bases and the V segment lost 3 bases, leaving 9 bases of the junction unmatched. The germline gives CDR1 SGHRS, CDR2 YFSETQ. CDR3 nucleotide sequence: TGCGCCAGCAGCTCCGGGACAGGATTAGTACAAGAGACCCAGTACTTC. Its protein is CASSSGTGLVQETQYF.

The V gene is TRBV12-3 or TRBV12-4, the J gene TRBJ2-6; the match to TRBD1 covers 9 bases. After removal of 0 bases from V and 2 bases from J, the junction contained 2 bases not matched to a gene. This CDR3 comprises 17 residues. The CDR3 DNA is TGTGCCAGCAGTTTAGCGGGACAGGGCGCTGGGGCCAACGTCCTGACTTTC. Amino acids: CASSLAGQGAGANVLTF.

This clonotype was observed a handful of times. The chain recombines TRBV20-1 with TRBJ1-5; D is unclear. The CDR3 runs to 13 residues. The ends were cut back, 5 bases at V and 6 bases at J, with 14 bases in the middle. Germline loops: CDR1 DFQATT, CDR2 SNEGSKA (reference sequence). The CDR3 region is CSAGRMAAQPQHF. CDR3 DNA: TGCAGTGCTGGAAGAATGGCCGCTCAGCCCCAGCATTTT.

This clonotype was counted only a few times. This chain joins TRBV4-1 and TRBJ2-7, with a possible D match to TRBD1 (6 bases). Trimming removed 4 bases from V and 0 bases from J, with 10 bases in between. The CDR3 has 14 residues. CDR1 and CDR2 (germline): MGHRA, YSYEKL. CDR3 region: CASSLRGISYEQYF. Here the CDR3 DNA reads TGCGCCAGCAGCCTCAGGGGTATCTCCTACGAGCAGTACTTC.

This clonotype was observed many times. V usage is TRBV18 and J usage is TRBJ2-7, with 7 bases that match TRBD1. J was trimmed by 0 bases and V by 4 bases; bases with no gene match: 6. The CDR3 is 15 amino acids. Germline CDR1 KGHSH, CDR2 LQKENI. The CDR3 protein is CASSHTTGSSYEQYF. The CDR3 bases are TGTGCCAGCTCACACACGACAGGGAGCTCCTACGAGCAGTACTTC.

This clonotype was picked up a small number of times. This chain uses TRBV5-1 with TRBJ2-1; a weak D match, TRBD2 (6 bases). This CDR3 region has 15 residues. The germline CDR1 and CDR2 sequences are SGHRS and YFSETQ. The ends were cut back, 6 bases at V and 2 bases at J, with 15 bases in the middle. CDR3 sequence: CASTPASGAYNEQFF. The CDR3 region has the DNA TGCGCCAGCACCCCCGCGTCGGGGGCCTACAATGAGCAGTTCTTC.

This clonotype was recorded a few times. V gene TRBV5-1 combines with J gene TRBJ2-1; 12 bases line up with TRBD2. Germline V gives CDR1 SGHRS, CDR2 YFSETQ. This CDR3 is built from 16 residues. Trimming removed 4 bases from V and 7 bases from J; junction bases left unmatched: 9. In DNA form, the CDR3 reads TGCGCCAGCAGCCCAAAACTAGCGGGAGGAGTAAATGAGCAGTTCTTC. Its translation is CASSPKLAGGVNEQFF.

The chain links TRBV7-3 to TRBJ1-5; 10 bases match TRBD1. Germline CDR1 reads SGHTA; CDR2 reads FQGTGA. J was trimmed by 4 bases and V by 5 bases; bases with no gene match: 5. The CDR3 totals 15 residues. The CDR3 region has the DNA TGTGCCAGCAGCCAGACAGGGGGCGCGAATCAGCCCCAGCATTTT. Translating gives CASSQTGGANQPQHF. Full variable domain (outside the CDR3, taken from reference TRBV7-3 and TRBJ1-5): GAGVSQTPSNKVTEKGKYVELRCDPISGHTALYWYRQSLGQGPEFLIYFQGTGAADDSGLPNDRFFAVRPEGSVSTLKIQRTERGDSAVYLCASSQTGGANQPQHFGDGTRLSIL.

This clonotype appeared a few times. The chain is built from TRBV30 and TRBJ1-4; no firm D call. The V gene's germline CDR1 is GTSNPN and CDR2 SVGIG (reference sequence). The CDR3 is made up of 15 amino acids. V lost 0 bases and J lost 4, with 12 bases in between. For the CDR3, the DNA is TGTGCCTGGAGTGTACCCGGACGTTATAATGAAAAACTGTTTTTT. This encodes CAWSVPGRYNEKLFF.

The chain carries TRBV7-2 and TRBJ2-3, with D maybe TRBD1 (5 bases). The CDR3 covers 13 residues. Germline assignment: CDR1 SGHTA and CDR2 FQGNSA. Trimming took off 1 base at V and 9 bases at J, with 11 bases between the two ends. CDR3: CASSLVMAGTQYF. DNA of the CDR3: TGTGCCAGCAGCTTAGTAATGGCAGGGACGCAGTATTTT. The variable domain in full, with the rest retrieved from reference TRBV7-2 and TRBJ2-3, is GAGVSQSPSNKVTEKGKDVELRCDPISGHTALYWYRQSLGQGLEFLIYFQGNSAPDKSGLPSDRFSAERTGGSVSTLTIQRTQQEDSAVYLCASSLVMAGTQYFGPGTRLTVL.

The chain couples TRBV9 to TRBJ1-1; 12 bases line up with TRBD1. The CDR3 length is 17 residues. V gave up 3 bases and J gave up 3 bases; unmatched junction bases: 9. Germline CDR1 and CDR2: SGDLS and YYNGEE. This CDR3 is CASSGGTGGRRDTEAFF. The CDR3 coding sequence is TGTGCCAGCAGCGGAGGGACAGGGGGCAGACGGGACACTGAAGCTTTCTTT.

There are many counts of this clonotype. The chain links TRBV19 to TRBJ2-6; no definite D call. This CDR3 has 15 amino acids. Germline V gene data show CDR1 as LNHDA and CDR2 as SQIVND (reference sequence). V lost 6 bases and J lost 2, with 11 bases in between. CDR3 residues: CASSSGTAGANVLTF. CDR3 nucleotides: TGTGCCAGTAGCTCGGGTACGGCTGGGGCCAACGTCCTGACTTTC.

The chain couples TRBV7-2 to TRBJ1-3; tentative D call: TRBD1 (6 bases). The length of the CDR3 is 16 residues. The germline V gene has CDR1 SGHTA and CDR2 FQGNSA. The V and J ends lost 1 base and 2 bases respectively, with 12 bases between them. CDR3 sequence (DNA): TGTGCCAGCAGCTTAGTAGGGGGGCTCACTGGAAACACCATATATTTT. Translating gives CASSLVGGLTGNTIYF.